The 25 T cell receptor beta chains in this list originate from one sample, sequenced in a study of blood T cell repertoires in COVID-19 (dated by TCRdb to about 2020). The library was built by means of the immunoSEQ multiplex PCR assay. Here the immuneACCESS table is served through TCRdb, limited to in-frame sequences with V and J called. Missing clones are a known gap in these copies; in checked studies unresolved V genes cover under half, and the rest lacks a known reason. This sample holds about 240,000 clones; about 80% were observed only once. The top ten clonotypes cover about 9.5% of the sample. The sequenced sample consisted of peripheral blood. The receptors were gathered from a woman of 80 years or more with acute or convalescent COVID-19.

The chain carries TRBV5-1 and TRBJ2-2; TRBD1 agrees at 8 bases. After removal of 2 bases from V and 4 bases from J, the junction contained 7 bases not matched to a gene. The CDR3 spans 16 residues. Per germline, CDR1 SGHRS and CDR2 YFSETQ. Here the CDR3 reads CASSLTGQVVTGELFF. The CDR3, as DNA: TGCGCCAGCAGCTTAACGGGACAGGTGGTCACCGGGGAGCTGTTTTTT.

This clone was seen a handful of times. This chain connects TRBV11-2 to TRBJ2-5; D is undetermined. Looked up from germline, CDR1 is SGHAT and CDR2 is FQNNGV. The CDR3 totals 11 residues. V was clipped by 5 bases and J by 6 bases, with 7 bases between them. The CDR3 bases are TGTGCCAGCAGCCGCCTAAAGACCCAGTACTTC. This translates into CASSRLKTQYF. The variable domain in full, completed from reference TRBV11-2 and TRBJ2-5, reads EAGVAQSPRYKIIEKRQSVAFWCNPISGHATLYWYQQILGQGPKLLIQFQNNGVVDDSQLPKDRFSAERLKGVDSTLKIQPAKLEDSAVYLCASSRLKTQYFGPGTRLLVL.

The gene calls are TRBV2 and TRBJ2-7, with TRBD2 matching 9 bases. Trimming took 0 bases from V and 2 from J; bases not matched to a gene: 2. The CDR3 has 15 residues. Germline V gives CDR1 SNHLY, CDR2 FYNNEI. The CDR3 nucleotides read TGTGCCAGCAGTGAAGCTAGCGGGGGCACCTACGAGCAGTACTTC. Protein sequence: CASSEASGGTYEQYF.

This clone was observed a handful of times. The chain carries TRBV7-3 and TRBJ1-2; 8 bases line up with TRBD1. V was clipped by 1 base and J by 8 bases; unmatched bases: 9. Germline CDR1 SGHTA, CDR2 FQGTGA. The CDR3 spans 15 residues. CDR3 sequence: CASSLRPTGAGGYTF. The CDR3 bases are TGTGCCAGCAGCTTAAGACCGACAGGGGCCGGAGGCTACACCTTC. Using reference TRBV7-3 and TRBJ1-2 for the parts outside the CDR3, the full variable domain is GAGVSQTPSNKVTEKGKYVELRCDPISGHTALYWYRQSLGQGPEFLIYFQGTGAADDSGLPNDRFFAVRPEGSVSTLKIQRTERGDSAVYLCASSLRPTGAGGYTFGSGTRLTVV.

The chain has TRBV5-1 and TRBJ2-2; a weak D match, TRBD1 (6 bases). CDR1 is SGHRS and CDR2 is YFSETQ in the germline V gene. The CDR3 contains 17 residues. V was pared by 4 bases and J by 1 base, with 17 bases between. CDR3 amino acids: CASSPGQPPKNTGELFF. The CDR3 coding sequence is TGCGCCAGCAGCCCAGGACAGCCCCCTAAGAACACCGGGGAGCTGTTTTTT.

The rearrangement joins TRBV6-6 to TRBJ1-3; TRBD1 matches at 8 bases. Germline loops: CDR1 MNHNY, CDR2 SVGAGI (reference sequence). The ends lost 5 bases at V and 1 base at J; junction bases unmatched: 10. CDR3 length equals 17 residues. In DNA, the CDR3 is TGTGCCAGCAGTCGTCGGGACAGGAAAGTTTCTGGAAACACCATATATTTT. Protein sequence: CASSRRDRKVSGNTIYF.

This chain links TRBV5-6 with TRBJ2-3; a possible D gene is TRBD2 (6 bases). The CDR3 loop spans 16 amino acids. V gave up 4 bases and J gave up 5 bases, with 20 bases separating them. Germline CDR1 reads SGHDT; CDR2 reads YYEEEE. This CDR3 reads CASSPPGVWGVDTQYF. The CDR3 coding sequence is TGTGCCAGCAGCCCTCCGGGAGTTTGGGGCGTAGATACGCAGTATTTT.

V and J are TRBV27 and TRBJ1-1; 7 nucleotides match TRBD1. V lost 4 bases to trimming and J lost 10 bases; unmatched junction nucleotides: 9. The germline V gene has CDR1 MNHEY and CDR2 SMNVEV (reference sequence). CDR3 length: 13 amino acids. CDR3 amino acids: CASSSIGAGGAFF. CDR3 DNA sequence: TGTGCCAGCAGTTCAATAGGGGCAGGGGGAGCTTTCTTT.

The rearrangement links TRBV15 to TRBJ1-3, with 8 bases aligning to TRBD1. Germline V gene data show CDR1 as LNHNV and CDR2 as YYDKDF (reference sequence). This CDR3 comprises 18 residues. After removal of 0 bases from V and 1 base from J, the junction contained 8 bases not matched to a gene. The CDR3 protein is CATSRDWARGLSGNTIYF. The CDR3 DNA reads TGTGCCACCAGCAGAGATTGGGCCAGGGGGCTATCTGGAAACACCATATATTTT.

The CDR3 loop reads CASSSPWRGETKNIQYF. The CDR3 DNA is TGTGCCAGCAGTTCCCCCTGGAGGGGTGAGACAAAAAACATTCAGTACTTC. V and J are TRBV28 and TRBJ2-4; D is possibly TRBD2 (6 bases). V was cut by 4 bases and J by 4 bases, with 20 bases left in between. This CDR3 contains 17 residues. Germline values: CDR1 MDHEN, CDR2 SYDVKM.

This chain's CDR3 is CASSNGETKSSYEQYF. CDR3 nucleotides: TGTGCCAGCAGCAACGGGGAGACTAAAAGCTCCTACGAGCAGTACTTC. This chain joins TRBV21-1 and TRBJ2-7; TRBD2, the D gene given by the table, was not confirmed from the DNA. TRBV21-1 is termed a pseudogene. The CDR3 extends over 16 amino acids.

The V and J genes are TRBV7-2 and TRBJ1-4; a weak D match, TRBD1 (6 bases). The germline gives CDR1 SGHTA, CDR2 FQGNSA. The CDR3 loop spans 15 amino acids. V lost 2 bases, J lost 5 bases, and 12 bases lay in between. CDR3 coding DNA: TGTGCCAGCAGCTTACTACAGGGTATAAATGAAAAACTGTTTTTT. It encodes CASSLLQGINEKLFF.

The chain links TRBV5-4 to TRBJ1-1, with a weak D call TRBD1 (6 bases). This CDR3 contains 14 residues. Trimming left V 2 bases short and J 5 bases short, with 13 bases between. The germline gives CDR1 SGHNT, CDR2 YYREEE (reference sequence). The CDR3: CASSLETGRTEAFF. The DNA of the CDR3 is TGTGCCAGCAGCTTAGAGACAGGCAGGACTGAAGCTTTCTTT.

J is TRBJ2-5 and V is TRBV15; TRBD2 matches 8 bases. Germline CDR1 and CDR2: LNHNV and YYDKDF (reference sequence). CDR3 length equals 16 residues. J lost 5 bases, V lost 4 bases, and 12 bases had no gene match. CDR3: CATSNDAGGGLETQYF. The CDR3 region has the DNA TGTGCCACCAGCAACGATGCGGGCGGGGGGTTGGAGACCCAGTACTTC.

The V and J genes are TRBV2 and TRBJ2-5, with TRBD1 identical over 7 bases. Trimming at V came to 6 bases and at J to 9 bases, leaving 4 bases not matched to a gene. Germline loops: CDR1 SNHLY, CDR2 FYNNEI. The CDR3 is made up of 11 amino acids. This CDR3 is CASRKDRPQYF. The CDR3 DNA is TGTGCCAGCAGGAAGGACAGGCCCCAGTACTTC.

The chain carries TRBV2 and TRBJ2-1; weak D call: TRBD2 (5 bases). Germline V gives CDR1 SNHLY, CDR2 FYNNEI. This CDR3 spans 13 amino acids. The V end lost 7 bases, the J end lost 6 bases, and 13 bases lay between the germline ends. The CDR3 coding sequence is TGTGCCAGCACGCTAGCCCTGCTCAATGAGCAGTTCTTC. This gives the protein CASTLALLNEQFF.

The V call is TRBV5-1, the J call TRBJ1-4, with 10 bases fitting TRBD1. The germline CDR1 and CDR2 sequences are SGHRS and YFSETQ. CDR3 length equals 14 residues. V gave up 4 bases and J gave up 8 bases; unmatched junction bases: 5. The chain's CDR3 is CASSLGTGEEKLFF. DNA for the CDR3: TGCGCCAGCAGCCTGGGGACAGGGGAGGAAAAACTGTTTTTT.

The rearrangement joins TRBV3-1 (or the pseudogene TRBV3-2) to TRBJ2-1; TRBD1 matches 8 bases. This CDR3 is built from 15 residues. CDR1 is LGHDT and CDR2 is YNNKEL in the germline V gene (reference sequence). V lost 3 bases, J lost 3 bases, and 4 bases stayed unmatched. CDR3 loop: CASSQDRDFYNEQFF. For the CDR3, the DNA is TGTGCCAGCAGCCAGGACAGGGACTTCTACAATGAGCAGTTCTTC.

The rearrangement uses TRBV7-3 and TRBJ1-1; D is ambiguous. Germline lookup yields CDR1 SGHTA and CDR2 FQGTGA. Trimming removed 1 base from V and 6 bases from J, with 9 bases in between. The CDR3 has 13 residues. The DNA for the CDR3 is TGTGCCAGCAGCTTAATGAGGAGGTCTGAAGCTTTCTTT. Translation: CASSLMRRSEAFF.

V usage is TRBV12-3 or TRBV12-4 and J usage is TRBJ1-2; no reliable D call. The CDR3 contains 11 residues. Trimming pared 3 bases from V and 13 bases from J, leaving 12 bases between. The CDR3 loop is CASSFEGAGTF. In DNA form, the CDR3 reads TGTGCCAGCAGTTTCGAGGGCGCCGGCACCTTC.

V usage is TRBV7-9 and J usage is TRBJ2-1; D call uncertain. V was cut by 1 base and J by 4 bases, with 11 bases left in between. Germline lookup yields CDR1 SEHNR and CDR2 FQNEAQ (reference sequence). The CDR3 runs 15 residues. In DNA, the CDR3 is TGTGCCAGCAGCTTAGTACAGCTGAATTACAATGAGCAGTTCTTC. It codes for CASSLVQLNYNEQFF.

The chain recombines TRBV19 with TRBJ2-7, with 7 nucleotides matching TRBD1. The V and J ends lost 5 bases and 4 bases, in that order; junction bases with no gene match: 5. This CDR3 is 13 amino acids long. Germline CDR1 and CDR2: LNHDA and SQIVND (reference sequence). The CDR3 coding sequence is TGTGCCAGTAGTCGGGACAGCTATTACGAGCAGTACTTC. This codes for CASSRDSYYEQYF.

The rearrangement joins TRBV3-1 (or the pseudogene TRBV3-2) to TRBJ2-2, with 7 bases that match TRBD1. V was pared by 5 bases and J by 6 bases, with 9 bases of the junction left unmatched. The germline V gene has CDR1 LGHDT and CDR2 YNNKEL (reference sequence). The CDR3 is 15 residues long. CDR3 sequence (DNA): TGTGCCAGCAGCTCCAGACAGGGTGGGGCCGGGGAGCTGTTTTTT. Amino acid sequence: CASSSRQGGAGELFF.

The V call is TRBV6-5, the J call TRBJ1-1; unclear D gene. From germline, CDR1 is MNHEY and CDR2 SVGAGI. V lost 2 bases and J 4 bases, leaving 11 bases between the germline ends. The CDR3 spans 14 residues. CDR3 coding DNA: TGTGCCAGCAGTTACCTGCGGGTCGGCACTGAAGCTTTCTTT. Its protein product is CASSYLRVGTEAFF.

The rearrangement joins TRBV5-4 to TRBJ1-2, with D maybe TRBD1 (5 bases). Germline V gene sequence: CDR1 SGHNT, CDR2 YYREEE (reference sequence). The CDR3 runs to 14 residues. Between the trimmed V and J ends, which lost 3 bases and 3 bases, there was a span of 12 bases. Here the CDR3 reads CASSSFGGDYGYTF. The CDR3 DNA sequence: TGTGCCAGCAGCTCATTCGGGGGGGACTATGGCTACACCTTC.